Shown below are 18 T cell receptor beta chains from a single sample sequenced in a study of blood T cell repertoires in COVID-19. The repertoire was sequenced with immunoSEQ multiplex PCR; TCRdb's copy has only in-frame clones and lacks some. The repertoire consists of approximately 170,000 clones, with around 82% occurring once and the leading ten covering roughly a tenth. Sequences were obtained from peripheral blood. The receptors were gathered from a woman older than 75 with active or convalescent COVID-19.

J is TRBJ1-1 and V is TRBV7-8; D unclear. In germline, CDR1 is SGHVS, CDR2 FQNEAQ. The CDR3 consists of 14 residues. Between the trimmed V and J ends, which lost 2 bases and 6 bases, there was a span of 13 bases. DNA for the CDR3: TGTGCCAGCAGCTTATTGAACAACGGGGCTGAAGCTTTCTTT. Protein: CASSLLNNGAEAFF. Drawing the rest from reference TRBV7-8 and TRBJ1-1, the complete variable domain is GAGVSQSPRYKVAKRGQDVALRCDPISGHVSLFWYQQALGQGPEFLTYFQNEAQLDKSGLPSDRFFAERPEGSVSTLKIQRTQQEDSAVYLCASSLLNNGAEAFFGQGTRLTVV.

The rearrangement links TRBV19 to TRBJ2-1, with 9 bases matching TRBD1. Germline values: CDR1 LNHDA, CDR2 SQIVND (reference sequence). The CDR3 totals 17 residues. V dropped 6 bases and J dropped 0; count of bases not matched to a gene: 9. CDR3 protein: CASSPPTGGASYNEQFF. The CDR3 nucleotides are TGTGCCAGTAGCCCGCCTACAGGGGGCGCCTCCTACAATGAGCAGTTCTTC.

The rearrangement links TRBV6-6 to TRBJ2-6, with 8 positions matching TRBD1. This CDR3 comprises 16 residues. V was clipped by 7 bases and J by 0 bases; unmatched bases: 5. The germline V gene has CDR1 MNHNY and CDR2 SVGAGI (reference sequence). The chain's CDR3 is CASTGQAYSGANVLTF. CDR3 sequence (DNA): TGTGCCAGCACGGGACAGGCTTACTCTGGGGCCAACGTCCTGACTTTC.

V usage is TRBV5-1 and J usage is TRBJ2-7; D is possibly TRBD1 (5 bases). The CDR3 runs to 17 residues. Germline-derived CDR1 and CDR2 are SGHRS and YFSETQ. V lost 0 bases and J lost 2, with 18 bases in between. In DNA, the CDR3 is TGCGCCAGCAGCTTGGAAGAAGGGGTTTTGTCTACCTACGAGCAGTACTTC. Protein sequence: CASSLEEGVLSTYEQYF.

The J gene is TRBJ2-1, the V gene TRBV6-5; D may be TRBD2 (5 bases). V was trimmed by 7 bases and J by 3 bases, leaving 16 bases between them. The CDR3 runs to 15 residues. From germline, CDR1 is MNHEY and CDR2 SVGAGI. CDR3 in amino acids: CASISKLAGYNEQFF. CDR3 DNA sequence: TGTGCCAGCATCTCGAAGCTAGCCGGCTACAATGAGCAGTTCTTC.

V usage is TRBV7-6 and J usage is TRBJ2-3, with 11 nucleotides matching TRBD2. The CDR3 totals 16 residues. CDR1 and CDR2 (germline): SGHVS, FNYEAQ. Unmatched junction bases numbered 4, after V lost 5 bases and J lost 0 bases. CDR3 coding DNA: TGTGCCAGCAGCCCGACTAGCGGGACTAGCACAGATACGCAGTATTTT. It codes for CASSPTSGTSTDTQYF.

The chain joins TRBV19 to TRBJ2-1; 10 bases agree with TRBD2. The CDR3 extends over 20 amino acids. CDR1 and CDR2 (germline): LNHDA, SQIVND (reference sequence). Unmatched junction bases numbered 18, after V lost 4 bases and J lost 3 bases. The CDR3 DNA sequence: TGTGCCAGTAGTACCTCGGAGAAAAGCGGGGGGGTAGGTGGCTACAATGAGCAGTTCTTC. It yields the protein CASSTSEKSGGVGGYNEQFF.

The chain is built from TRBV19 and TRBJ1-2; 8 bases are shared with TRBD1. Unmatched junction bases numbered 7, after V lost 8 bases and J lost 2 bases. The CDR3 is made up of 14 amino acids. The germline V gene encodes CDR1 LNHDA and CDR2 SQIVND (reference sequence). In DNA form, the CDR3 reads TGTGCCAGTGTCAGACAGGGGATAAACTATGGCTACACCTTC. Its translation is CASVRQGINYGYTF.

The genes are TRBV24-1 and TRBJ2-7, with TRBD2 matching 9 bases. Germline CDR1 is KGHDR and CDR2 is SFDVKD. V lost 9 bases to trimming and J lost 4 bases; unmatched junction nucleotides: 18. The CDR3 runs 17 residues. The CDR3 protein is CATAWGTAGGIEYEQYF. CDR3 bases: TGTGCCACCGCGTGGGGGACGGCGGGAGGGATTGAATACGAGCAGTACTTC.

V and J are TRBV19 and TRBJ2-7, with TRBD1 matching 8 bases. The CDR3 runs 16 residues. Trimming removed 5 bases from V and 4 bases from J; junction bases left unmatched: 13. Germline values: CDR1 LNHDA, CDR2 SQIVND (reference sequence). CDR3 loop: CASSATDRGAVYEQYF. CDR3 nucleotide sequence: TGTGCCAGTAGTGCCACTGACAGGGGCGCGGTATACGAGCAGTACTTC.

This sequence joins TRBV5-1 and TRBJ2-6; D is uncertain. The ends were cut back, 2 bases at V and 4 bases at J, with 13 bases in the middle. The CDR3 runs 16 residues. CDR1 is SGHRS, CDR2 YFSETQ, per germline. DNA of the CDR3: TGCGCCAGCAGCTTCGGCGGCGCTTCGGGGGCCAACGTCCTGACTTTC. This translates into CASSFGGASGANVLTF.

This sequence joins TRBV27 and TRBJ2-7, with D perhaps TRBD2 (5 bases). The CDR3 is 12 amino acids. V shed 1 base and J shed 7 bases, with 8 bases lying between them. Germline V lookup: CDR1 MNHEY, CDR2 SMNVEV (reference sequence). The CDR3 DNA sequence: TGTGCCAGCAGTTTATTAGGGAGAGAGCAGTACTTC. Protein product: CASSLLGREQYF.

CDR3 in DNA: TGTGCCACCAGGGCAGCGACTGGCGCGTCCTACAATGAGCAGTTCTTC. Translated, it gives CATRAATGASYNEQFF. V gene TRBV24-1 combines with J gene TRBJ2-1; D is unresolved. With 7 bases removed from V and 1 base from J, the gap between germline ends came to 16 bases. The CDR3 has 16 residues. Germline V CDR1 and CDR2: KGHDR, SFDVKD.

The rearrangement links TRBV4-2 to TRBJ1-4; D uncertain. Germline V gene sequence: CDR1 LGHNA, CDR2 YNFKEQ. The CDR3 runs to 17 residues. V was trimmed by 1 base and J by 0 bases, leaving 12 bases between them. The CDR3 bases are TGTGCCAGCAGCCAAGTAAGCACGGTGGCAACTAATGAAAAACTGTTTTTT. It codes for CASSQVSTVATNEKLFF.

Remarks on this clone: The junction departs from germline at one end; a sequencing error may be responsible. This chain uses TRBV2 with TRBJ1-2; TRBD1 might be the D (5 bases). Germline V lookup: CDR1 SNHLY, CDR2 FYNNEI. The CDR3 is made up of 13 amino acids. CDR3 DNA sequence: TGTGCCAGCAGTGAAGGTGGCTGGGGCACCTTAGACTTC. It specifies CASSEGGWGTLDF.

The chain recombines TRBV19 with TRBJ2-7; 12 bases line up with TRBD2. The junction had 9 bases not matched to a gene; V was cut back by 6 bases and J by 6 bases. CDR3 length: 15 amino acids. Germline V gene data show CDR1 as LNHDA and CDR2 as SQIVND (reference sequence). CDR3 DNA: TGTGCCAGTAGCCCACTAGCGGGAGGTGCGCGCGAGCAGTACTTC. Its translation: CASSPLAGGAREQYF.

The rearrangement joins TRBV2 to TRBJ1-3; D call uncertain. The length of the CDR3 is 14 residues. Germline V gene sequence: CDR1 SNHLY, CDR2 FYNNEI. V lost 4 bases, J lost 4 bases, and 11 bases lay in between. The CDR3 here is CASSGYPGGNTIYF. The CDR3 coding sequence is TGTGCCAGCAGTGGATATCCCGGGGGAAACACCATATATTTT.

The V gene is TRBV2, the J gene TRBJ1-5, with 9 bases fitting TRBD1. CDR3 length: 15 residues. Germline values: CDR1 SNHLY, CDR2 FYNNEI. V trimming: 4 bases; J trimming: 6 bases; junction bases outside the gene matches: 7. CDR3 region: CASSGLTGGAQPQHF. In DNA, the CDR3 is TGTGCCAGCAGTGGATTGACAGGGGGAGCTCAGCCCCAGCATTTT.